This is a list of T cell receptor beta chains from one sample in a study of patients and donors after allogeneic stem cell transplantation. TCRdb reprocessed the RT-PCR reads via MiXCR and lists one record per CDR3 protein. The sample holds under 200,000 distinct CDR3 sequences, roughly 31% seen once. The sample consisted of blood, either unsorted or a sorted T cell fraction (not recorded which). These TCRs come from a human donor who was either an allogeneic HSCT recipient or a stem cell or donor lymphocyte infusion donor (not recorded which). It is not recorded whose cells these are; they may come from a transplant donor. The CDR3 runs from the conserved cysteine through the conserved F or W. D genes are given only for firm matches. Clone size is shown for a subset of rows, as once, few, many or a class of expanded clone.

j_call d_call v_call clone_size cdr3_aa cdr3_nt
TRBJ2-7 TRBD1 TRBV25-1 . CASSELGTGREDEQYF TGTGCCAGCAGTGAACTCGGGACAGGGAGAGAGGACGAGCAGTACTTC
TRBJ1-5 . TRBV20-1 many CSARMAGNQPQHF TGCAGTGCTAGAATGGCAGGGAATCAGCCCCAGCATTTT
TRBJ2-1 . TRBV30 . CAWTENFVNEQFF TGTGCCTGGACAGAAAACTTTGTAAATGAGCAGTTCTTC
TRBJ2-7 . TRBV27 . CASHPPTVYEQYF TGTGCCAGCCACCCACCGACAGTTTACGAGCAGTACTTC
TRBJ1-1 . TRBV24-1 few CATSDLVGEAFF TGTGCCACCAGTGATTTAGTGGGTGAAGCTTTCTTT
TRBJ2-7 . TRBV6-6 few CASSYLSGTADSYEQYF TGTGCCAGCAGTTACTTATCCGGGACTGCCGACTCCTACGAGCAGTACTTC
TRBJ2-5 . TRBV12-3/TRBV12-4 . CASSLTGSYGRETQYF TGTGCCAGCAGCTTAACCGGGAGCTATGGACGAGAGACCCAGTACTTC
TRBJ2-1 TRBD2 TRBV7-6 . CASSPPGLAPNEQFF TGTGCCAGCAGCCCACCGGGACTAGCTCCCAATGAGCAGTTCTTC
TRBJ1-2 TRBD1 TRBV29-1 many CSVVPGGLGYTF TGCAGCGTTGTGCCAGGGGGCTTAGGCTACACCTTC
TRBJ2-5 TRBD2 TRBV5-6 . CASSWGTSGKETQYF TGTGCCAGCAGCTGGGGGACTAGCGGGAAGGAGACCCAGTACTTC
TRBJ2-1 TRBD2 TRBV7-8 . CASRPTTSGVDEQFF TGTGCCAGCAGGCCCACAACTAGCGGGGTAGATGAGCAGTTCTTC
TRBJ1-5 TRBD1 TRBV12-3/TRBV12-4 . CASRRQGKDQPQHF TGTGCCAGCAGACGACAGGGGAAGGATCAGCCCCAGCATTTT
TRBJ2-7 . TRBV20-1 few CSARDSPHEQYF TGCAGTGCTAGGGACTCTCCTCACGAGCAGTACTTC
TRBJ1-1 . TRBV7-2 . CASSLEAGRAFF TGTGCCAGCAGCTTAGAAGCGGGGCGGGCTTTCTTT
TRBJ1-5 TRBD1 TRBV20-1 . CSAREQGGQPQHF TGCAGTGCCAGAGAGCAGGGGGGTCAGCCCCAGCATTTT
TRBJ2-7 TRBD1 TRBV20-1 . CSARDTGVSYEQYF TGCAGTGCTAGAGATACAGGGGTATCCTACGAGCAGTACTTC
TRBJ2-7 TRBD2 TRBV4-1 . CASSQDGGLAGAFPYEQYF TGCGCCAGCAGCCAAGATGGGGGACTAGCGGGAGCTTTCCCCTACGAGCAGTACTTC
TRBJ2-5 . TRBV5-1 . CASSGGLYETQYF TGCGCCAGCAGCGGTGGACTCTATGAGACCCAGTACTTC
TRBJ1-5 . TRBV15 many CATTPGLNQPQHF TGTGCCACCACCCCGGGACTCAATCAGCCCCAGCATTTT
TRBJ2-1 . TRBV4-1 . CASSQVTYNEQFF TGCGCCAGCAGCCAAGTTACCTACAATGAGCAGTTCTTC
TRBJ1-6 TRBD1 TRBV4-1 once CASKGQGRNSPLHF TGCGCCAGCAAAGGACAGGGTAGGAATTCACCCCTCCACTTT
TRBJ1-1 . TRBV24-1 . CATSGRGASEAFF TGTGCCACCAGTGGCCGGGGAGCCTCTGAAGCTTTCTTT
TRBJ1-2 . TRBV12-3/TRBV12-4 many CASPSGGWGGYTF TGTGCCAGCCCGTCAGGAGGTTGGGGTGGCTACACCTTC
TRBJ2-1 TRBD2 TRBV7-2 few CASSLVEREYIYNEQFF TGTGCCAGCAGCTTAGTAGAGCGGGAGTACATCTACAATGAGCAGTTCTTC
TRBJ2-7 . TRBV6-5 . CASSYKLTIRPYEQYF TGTGCCAGCAGTTACAAACTAACTATCCGTCCGTACGAGCAGTACTTC
TRBJ1-6 TRBD1 TRBV20-1 few CSALIPGQGNSPLHF TGCAGTGCTTTAATACCGGGACAGGGGAATTCACCCCTCCACTTT
TRBJ1-5 TRBD1 TRBV20-1 . CSARDGTGGYQPQHF TGCAGTGCTAGGGACGGGACAGGGGGCTATCAGCCCCAGCATTTT
TRBJ2-5 . TRBV7-2 few CASSFGGKGETQYF TGTGCCAGCAGCTTTGGAGGGAAAGGAGAGACCCAGTACTTC
TRBJ1-1 . TRBV5-6 few CASSLAGGRSTEAFF TGTGCCAGCAGCTTGGCCGGGGGGCGGAGTACTGAAGCTTTCTTT
TRBJ1-1 . TRBV12-3/TRBV12-4 few CASSPRPSGAFF TGTGCCAGCAGTCCCAGACCCAGCGGGGCTTTCTTT
TRBJ2-7 . TRBV5-1 . CASSLVRPSYEQYF TGCGCCAGCAGCTTGGTTAGACCATCCTACGAGCAGTACTTC
TRBJ1-1 TRBD1 TRBV4-2 many CASSQRTGPNTEAFF TGTGCCAGCAGCCAAAGGACAGGGCCGAACACTGAAGCTTTCTTT
TRBJ2-5 . TRBV25-1 few CASSEFGGGNQETQYF TGTGCCAGCAGTGAATTTGGAGGGGGCAACCAAGAGACCCAGTACTTC
TRBJ1-5 TRBD1 TRBV27 . CASSFPDRVDQPQHF TGTGCCAGCAGTTTCCCCGACAGGGTAGATCAGCCCCAGCATTTT
TRBJ2-1 TRBD1 TRBV6-5 . CARAGQDSFDNEQFF TGTGCCAGGGCTGGACAGGACTCTTTCGACAATGAGCAGTTCTTC
TRBJ2-7 TRBD1 TRBV9 few CASSTGQGGYEQYF TGTGCCAGCAGCACAGGACAGGGTGGCTACGAGCAGTACTTC
TRBJ1-2 . TRBV4-3 . CASSQLSGNYGYTF TGCGCCAGCAGCCAATTATCAGGGAACTATGGCTACACCTTC